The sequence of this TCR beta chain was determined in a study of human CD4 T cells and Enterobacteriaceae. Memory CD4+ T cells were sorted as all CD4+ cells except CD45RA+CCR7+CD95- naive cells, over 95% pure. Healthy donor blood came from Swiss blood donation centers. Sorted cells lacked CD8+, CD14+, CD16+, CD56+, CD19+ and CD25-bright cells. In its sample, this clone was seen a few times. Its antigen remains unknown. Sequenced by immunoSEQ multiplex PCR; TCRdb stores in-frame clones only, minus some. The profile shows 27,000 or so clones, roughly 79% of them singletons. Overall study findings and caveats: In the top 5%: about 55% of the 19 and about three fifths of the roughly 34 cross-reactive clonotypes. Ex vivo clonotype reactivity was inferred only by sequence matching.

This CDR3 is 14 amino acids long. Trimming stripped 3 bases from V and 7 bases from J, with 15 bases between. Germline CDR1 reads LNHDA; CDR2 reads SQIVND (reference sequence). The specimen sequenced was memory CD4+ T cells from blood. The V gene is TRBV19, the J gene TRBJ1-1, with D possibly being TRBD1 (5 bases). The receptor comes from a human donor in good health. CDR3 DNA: TGTGCCAGTAGTATTAATGTGGGGGGAAGTGAAGCTTTCTTT. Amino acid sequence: CASSINVGGSEAFF.